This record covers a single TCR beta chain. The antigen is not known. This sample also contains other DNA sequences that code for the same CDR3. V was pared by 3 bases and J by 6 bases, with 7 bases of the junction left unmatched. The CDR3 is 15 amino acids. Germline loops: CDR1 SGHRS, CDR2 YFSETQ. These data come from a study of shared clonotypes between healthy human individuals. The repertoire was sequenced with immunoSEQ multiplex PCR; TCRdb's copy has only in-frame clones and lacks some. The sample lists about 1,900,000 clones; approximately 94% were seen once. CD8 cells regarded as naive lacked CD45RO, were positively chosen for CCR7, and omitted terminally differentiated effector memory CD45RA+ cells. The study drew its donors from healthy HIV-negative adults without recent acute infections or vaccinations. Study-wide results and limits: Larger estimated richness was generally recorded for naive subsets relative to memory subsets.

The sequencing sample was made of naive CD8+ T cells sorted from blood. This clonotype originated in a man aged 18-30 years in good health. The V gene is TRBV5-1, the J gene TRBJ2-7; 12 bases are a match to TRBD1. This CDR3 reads CASSSTGTGGLEQYF. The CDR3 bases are TGCGCCAGCAGCTCCACCGGGACAGGGGGCCTCGAGCAGTACTTC. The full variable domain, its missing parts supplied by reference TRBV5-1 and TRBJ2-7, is KAGVTQTPRYLIKTRGQQVTLSCSPISGHRSVSWYQQTPGQGLQFLFEYFSETQRNKGNFPGRFSGRQFSNSRSEMNVSTLELGDSALYLCASSSTGTGGLEQYFGPGTRLTVT.